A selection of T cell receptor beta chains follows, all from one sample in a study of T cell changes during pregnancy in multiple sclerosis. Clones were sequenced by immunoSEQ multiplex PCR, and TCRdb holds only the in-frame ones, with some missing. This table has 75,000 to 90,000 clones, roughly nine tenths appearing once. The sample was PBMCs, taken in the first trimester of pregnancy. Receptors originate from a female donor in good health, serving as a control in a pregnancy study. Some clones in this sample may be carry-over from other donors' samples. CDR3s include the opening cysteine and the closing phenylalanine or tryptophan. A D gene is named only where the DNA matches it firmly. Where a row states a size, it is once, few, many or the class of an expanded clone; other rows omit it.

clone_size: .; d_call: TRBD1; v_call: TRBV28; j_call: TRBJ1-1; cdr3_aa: CASSYYDRGTEAFF; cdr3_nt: TGTGCCAGCAGTTATTACGACAGGGGTACTGAAGCTTTCTTT
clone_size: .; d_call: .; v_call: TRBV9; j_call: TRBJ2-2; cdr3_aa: CASSVGGGLNTGELFF; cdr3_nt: TGTGCCAGCAGCGTTGGCGGGGGCCTAAACACCGGGGAGCTGTTTTTT
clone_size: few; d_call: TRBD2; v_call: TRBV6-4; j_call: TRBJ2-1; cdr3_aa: CASAYSGTVNEQFF; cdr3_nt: TGTGCCAGCGCCTATAGCGGGACGGTCAATGAGCAGTTCTTC
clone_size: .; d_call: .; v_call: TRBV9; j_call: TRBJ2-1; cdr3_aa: CASSALLGSEQFF; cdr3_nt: TGTGCCAGCAGCGCCCTCCTGGGGAGTGAGCAGTTCTTC
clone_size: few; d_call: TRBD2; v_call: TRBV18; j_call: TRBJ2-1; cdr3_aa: CASSRSGTSLDEQFF; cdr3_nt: TGTGCCAGCTCCCGATCCGGGACTAGCCTCGATGAGCAGTTCTTC
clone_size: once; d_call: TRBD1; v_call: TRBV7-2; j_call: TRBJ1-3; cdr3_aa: CASSPGQGVVSGNTIYF; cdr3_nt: TGTGCCAGCAGCCCGGGGCAGGGGGTAGTCTCTGGAAACACCATATATTTT
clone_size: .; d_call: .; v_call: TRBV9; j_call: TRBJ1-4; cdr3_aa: CASSAAGRQNEKLFF; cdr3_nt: TGTGCCAGCAGCGCGGCCGGGAGGCAAAATGAAAAACTGTTTTTT
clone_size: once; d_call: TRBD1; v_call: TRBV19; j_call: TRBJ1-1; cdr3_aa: CASSRQGGTEAFF; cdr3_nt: TGTGCCAGTAGCAGACAGGGAGGCACTGAAGCTTTCTTT
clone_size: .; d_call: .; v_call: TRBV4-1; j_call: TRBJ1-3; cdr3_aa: CASGQISGNTIYF; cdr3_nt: TGCGCCAGCGGACAGATTTCTGGAAACACCATATATTTT
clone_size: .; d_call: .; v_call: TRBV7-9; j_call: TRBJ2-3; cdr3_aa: CASRGGQRSSTDTQYF; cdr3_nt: TGTGCCAGCAGAGGTGGACAGCGATCTAGCACAGATACGCAGTATTTT
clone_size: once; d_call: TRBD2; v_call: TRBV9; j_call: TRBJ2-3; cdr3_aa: CASSVSGKPDTQYF; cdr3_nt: TGTGCCAGCAGCGTGAGCGGGAAGCCAGATACGCAGTATTTT
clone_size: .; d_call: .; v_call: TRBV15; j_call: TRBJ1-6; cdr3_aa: CATRDPPGGNSPLHF; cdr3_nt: TGTGCCACCAGAGACCCCCCGGGGGGCAATTCACCCCTCCACTTT
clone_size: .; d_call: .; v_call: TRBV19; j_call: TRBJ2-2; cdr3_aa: CASSIEASTGELFF; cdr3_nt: TGTGCCAGTAGTATCGAGGCAAGCACCGGGGAGCTGTTTTTT
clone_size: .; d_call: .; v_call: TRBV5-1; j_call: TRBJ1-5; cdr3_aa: CASSLDINQPQHF; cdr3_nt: TGCGCCAGCAGCTTAGACATCAATCAGCCCCAGCATTTT
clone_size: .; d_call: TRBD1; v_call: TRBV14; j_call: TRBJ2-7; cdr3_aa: CASSQRDRGYEQYF; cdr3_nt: TGTGCCAGCAGCCAGCGGGACAGGGGCTACGAGCAGTACTTC
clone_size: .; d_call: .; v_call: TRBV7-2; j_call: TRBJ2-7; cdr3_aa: CASSSRPVPSHEQYF; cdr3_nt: TGTGCCAGCAGCTCACGCCCGGTGCCCTCCCACGAGCAGTACTTC
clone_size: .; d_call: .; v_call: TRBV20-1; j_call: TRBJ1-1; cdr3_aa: CSARAVSEAFF; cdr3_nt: TGCAGTGCTAGAGCGGTGTCTGAAGCTTTCTTT
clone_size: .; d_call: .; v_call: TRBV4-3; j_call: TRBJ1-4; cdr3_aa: CASSQVDRDNEKLFF; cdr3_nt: TGCGCCAGCAGCCAAGTAGACAGAGATAATGAAAAACTGTTTTTT
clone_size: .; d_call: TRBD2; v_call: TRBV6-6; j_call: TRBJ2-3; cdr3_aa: CAISLGTSETDTQYF; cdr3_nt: TGTGCCATCTCCCTTGGGACTAGCGAGACAGATACGCAGTATTTT
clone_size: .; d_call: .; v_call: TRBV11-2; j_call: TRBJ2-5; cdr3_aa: CASSKEGRETQYF; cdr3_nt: TGTGCCAGCAGTAAGGAGGGGAGAGAGACCCAGTACTTC
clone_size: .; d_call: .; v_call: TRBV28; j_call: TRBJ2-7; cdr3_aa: CASLGQDSYEQYF; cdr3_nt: TGTGCCAGCCTAGGACAAGACTCCTACGAGCAGTACTTC
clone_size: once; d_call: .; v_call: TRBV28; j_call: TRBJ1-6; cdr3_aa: CASSPGGTGYWPLHF; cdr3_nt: TGTGCCAGCAGCCCAGGCGGGACCGGGTATTGGCCCCTCCACTTT
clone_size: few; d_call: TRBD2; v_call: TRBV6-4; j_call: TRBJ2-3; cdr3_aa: CASSELAGGQDTQYF; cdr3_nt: TGTGCCAGCAGTGAATTAGCGGGAGGGCAAGATACGCAGTATTTT
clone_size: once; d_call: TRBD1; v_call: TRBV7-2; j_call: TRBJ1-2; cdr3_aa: CASSPRTGATNYGYTF; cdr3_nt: TGTGCCAGCAGCCCCCGGACAGGGGCGACTAACTATGGCTACACCTTC
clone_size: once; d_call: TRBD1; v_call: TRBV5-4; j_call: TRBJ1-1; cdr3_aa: CASSPGGYTEAFF; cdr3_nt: TGTGCCAGCAGTCCAGGGGGTTACACTGAAGCTTTCTTT
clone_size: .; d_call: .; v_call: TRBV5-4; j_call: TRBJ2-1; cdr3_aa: CASSLDSNEQFF; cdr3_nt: TGTGCCAGCAGCTTGGACAGCAATGAGCAGTTCTTC